The next 27 T cell receptor beta chains were all read from a single sample in a study of blood T cell repertoires in COVID-19. Generated by immunoSEQ multiplex PCR, the TCRdb table keeps only in-frame clones and is missing some. The sample shows a few hundred thousand clones, less than 90% of them seen only once. Material for sequencing was peripheral blood. These receptors were taken from a man aged 40-49 years with active or convalescent COVID-19.

This chain connects TRBV3-1 (or the pseudogene TRBV3-2) to TRBJ2-5; D gene uncertain. This CDR3 comprises 13 residues. CDR1 and CDR2 from the germline V gene are LGHDT and YNNKEL (reference sequence). V lost 0 bases and J lost 5, with 7 bases in between. The DNA of the CDR3 is TGTGCCAGCAGCCAAGATGAGACTGAGACCCAGTACTTC. This translates into CASSQDETETQYF.

The V and J genes are TRBV28 and TRBJ1-2; tentatively, D is TRBD1 (5 bases). Germline-derived CDR1 and CDR2 are MDHEN and SYDVKM. This CDR3 spans 12 amino acids. Trimming pared 2 bases from V and 12 bases from J, leaving 13 bases between. CDR3 DNA: TGTGCCAGCAGTTTAGTTCAGGGTGTACACACCTTC. It specifies CASSLVQGVHTF.

This rearrangement joins TRBV18 to TRBJ2-5; D may be TRBD1 (5 bases). Trimming stripped 3 bases from V and 5 bases from J, with 13 bases between. The CDR3 is 14 residues long. Germline-derived CDR1 and CDR2 are KGHSH and LQKENI. CDR3 DNA: TGTGCCAGCTCACCGGGGCAACCTCCCGAGACCCAGTACTTC. Its translation: CASSPGQPPETQYF.

The chain uses TRBV30 and TRBJ1-6; a weak D match, TRBD1 (5 bases). Trimming removed 2 bases from V and 10 bases from J, with 21 bases in between. This CDR3 region has 16 residues. The germline gives CDR1 GTSNPN, CDR2 SVGIG (reference sequence). The CDR3 DNA reads TGTGCCTGGAGTCTGGACACATCCTTTCGGAGATCACCCCTCCACTTT. It is translated as CAWSLDTSFRRSPLHF.

This chain joins TRBV11-2 and TRBJ2-7; D perhaps matches TRBD2 (5 bases). V dropped 1 base and J dropped 7 bases, with 11 bases sitting between them. In germline, CDR1 is SGHAT, CDR2 FQNNGV. The CDR3 length is 13 residues. CDR3 in DNA: TGTGCCAGCAGCTTAGGGACTTCGGGGGAGCAGTACTTC. It specifies CASSLGTSGEQYF.

The chain has TRBV13 and TRBJ2-5; 9 nucleotides match TRBD1. From germline, CDR1 is PRHDT and CDR2 FYEKMQ (reference sequence). Germline trimming cut 4 bases from V and 6 bases from J; bases unmatched to any gene: 9. The length of the CDR3 is 15 residues. The CDR3 loop reads CASSSARQGGKTQYF. In DNA, the CDR3 is TGTGCCAGCAGCTCGGCCCGACAGGGGGGGAAGACCCAGTACTTC.

The chain joins TRBV25-1 to TRBJ2-5, with TRBD2 as a possible D gene (6 bases). Germline V CDR1 and CDR2: MGHDK, SYGVNS. The ends were cut back, 1 base at V and 1 base at J, with 16 bases in the middle. This CDR3 comprises 17 residues. CDR3 amino acids: CASSESEVGGFQETQYF. CDR3 DNA sequence: TGTGCCAGCAGTGAATCTGAGGTGGGGGGATTCCAAGAGACCCAGTACTTC.

The chain couples TRBV4-2 to TRBJ2-3; possibly TRBD1 for D (5 bases). V was clipped by 4 bases and J by 3 bases, with 17 bases between them. The germline gives CDR1 LGHNA, CDR2 YNFKEQ. The CDR3 spans 16 residues. Here the CDR3 reads CASSPPITGVTDTQYF. CDR3 nucleotide sequence: TGTGCCAGCAGCCCCCCGATCACAGGAGTTACAGATACGCAGTATTTT.

This rearrangement joins TRBV18 to TRBJ1-5, with D possibly being TRBD1 (5 bases). The ends were cut back, 4 bases at V and 2 bases at J, with 9 bases in the middle. Germline V gives CDR1 KGHSH, CDR2 LQKENI. The CDR3 totals 14 residues. The CDR3 spells CASSQGLGNQPQHF. The CDR3 DNA reads as TGTGCCAGCTCACAGGGGCTTGGCAATCAGCCCCAGCATTTT.

The chain joins TRBV28 to TRBJ2-7; D might be TRBD1 (5 bases). CDR3 size: 14 residues. Trimming took off 6 bases at V and 3 bases at J, with 15 bases between the two ends. Germline loops: CDR1 MDHEN, CDR2 SYDVKM. The CDR3 region has the DNA TGTGCCAGCAGCGGCAGGGTGTTTATCTACGAGCAGTACTTC. Translating it yields CASSGRVFIYEQYF.

This clone has at least ten counts. V is TRBV6-6 and J is TRBJ2-1, with a weak D call TRBD2 (6 bases). The CDR3 consists of 15 residues. Germline loops: CDR1 MNHNY, CDR2 SVGAGI (reference sequence). Trimming pared 7 bases from V and 5 bases from J, leaving 18 bases between. CDR3 loop: CASIEGGEIHNEQFF. DNA for the CDR3: TGTGCCAGCATCGAGGGAGGCGAAATCCACAATGAGCAGTTCTTC.

This clone is a singleton in its sample. The gene calls are TRBV3-1 (or the pseudogene TRBV3-2) and TRBJ1-2; D ambiguous. From germline, CDR1 is LGHDT and CDR2 YNNKEL (reference sequence). Trimming stripped 3 bases from V and 8 bases from J, with 10 bases between. The CDR3 is 12 residues long. The CDR3 DNA follows: TGTGCCAGCAGCCAGGGAGGCGGAGGCTACACCTTC. This codes for CASSQGGGGYTF.

This clone was observed a few times. The chain combines TRBV29-1 with TRBJ1-1; D remains unclear. Germline V gene lookup returns CDR1 SQVTM and CDR2 ANQGSEA. Trimming pared 5 bases from V and 2 bases from J, leaving 21 bases between. This CDR3 region has 16 residues. CDR3 nucleotide sequence: TGCAGCGTTCCTGGGCAGCCTTCGTCGGTAAACACTGAAGCTTTCTTT. Protein sequence: CSVPGQPSSVNTEAFF.

The chain employs TRBV5-1 and TRBJ1-3, with a possible D match to TRBD1 (6 bases). Germline V CDR1 and CDR2: SGHRS, YFSETQ. Trimming removed 4 bases from V and 2 bases from J, with 16 bases in between. The CDR3 length is 16 residues. The CDR3 region is CASSPSTGSAGNTIYF. DNA for the CDR3: TGCGCCAGCAGCCCCTCTACAGGGTCTGCTGGAAACACCATATATTTT. The whole variable domain, filled in from reference TRBV5-1 and TRBJ1-3, reads KAGVTQTPRYLIKTRGQQVTLSCSPISGHRSVSWYQQTPGQGLQFLFEYFSETQRNKGNFPGRFSGRQFSNSRSEMNVSTLELGDSALYLCASSPSTGSAGNTIYFGEGSWLTVV.

This clone was seen more than once but under ten times. The chain uses TRBV29-1 and TRBJ2-3; 8 nucleotides match TRBD2. After removal of 7 bases from V and 6 bases from J, the junction contained 9 bases not matched to a gene. Germline loops: CDR1 SQVTM, CDR2 ANQGSEA. The CDR3 extends over 13 amino acids. Here the CDR3 DNA reads TGCAGCGCCGGCTGGCGGGGGGTGGATACGCAGTATTTT. Translated, it gives CSAGWRGVDTQYF.

This clone occurred once. V usage is TRBV4-2 and J usage is TRBJ2-7; 9 bases fit TRBD2. V dropped 0 bases and J dropped 2; count of bases not matched to a gene: 8. This CDR3 spans 17 amino acids. Germline loops: CDR1 LGHNA, CDR2 YNFKEQ. CDR3 nucleotides: TGTGCCAGCAGCCAAGATTCGGGAGGACTAGCGACCTACGAGCAGTACTTC. Translated: CASSQDSGGLATYEQYF.

The gene calls are TRBV28 and TRBJ1-6; tentatively, D is TRBD1 (6 bases). CDR3 length equals 15 residues. The V and J ends lost 6 bases and 7 bases respectively, with 16 bases between them. Germline-derived CDR1 and CDR2 are MDHEN and SYDVKM. The CDR3 nucleotides read TGTGCCAGCAGACTAGACAGGCTGAGCAATTCACCCCTCCACTTT. It codes for CASRLDRLSNSPLHF.

The chain carries TRBV11-2 and TRBJ2-1; perhaps TRBD2 as D (5 bases). V was clipped by 0 bases and J by 0 bases, with 15 bases between them. CDR1 SGHAT and CDR2 FQNNGV come from the germline V gene. This CDR3 has 18 residues. In nucleotides, the CDR3 is TGTGCCAGCAGCTTAGATTACGGCGGGCCCCTCTCCTACAATGAGCAGTTCTTC. Amino acids: CASSLDYGGPLSYNEQFF.

This clone was recorded only once. This chain links TRBV9 with TRBJ1-6; D is unclear. Germline CDR1 SGDLS, CDR2 YYNGEE. The CDR3 sequence is 17 residues long. The ends were cut back, 4 bases at V and 0 bases at J, with 14 bases in the middle. CDR3 residues: CASSSEGKSSYNSPLHF. The CDR3 DNA reads as TGTGCCAGCAGCTCAGAGGGCAAGAGCTCCTATAATTCACCCCTCCACTTT.

This sequence joins TRBV11-2 and TRBJ2-2; a weak D match, TRBD1 (6 bases). V was pared by 1 base and J by 4 bases, with 10 bases between. This CDR3 contains 15 residues. The germline CDR1 and CDR2 sequences are SGHAT and FQNNGV. The CDR3 sequence: CASSLGGQRTGELFF. The CDR3 nucleotides are TGTGCCAGCAGCTTAGGCGGACAGCGCACCGGGGAGCTGTTTTTT.

The chain employs TRBV5-1 and TRBJ1-6; 8 bases fit TRBD1. CDR3 length equals 16 residues. V shed 4 bases and J 8 bases; nucleotides not matched to a gene: 11. Germline V CDR1 and CDR2: SGHRS, YFSETQ. CDR3 nucleotides: TGCGCCAGCAGCGAACAGGGGGAGGGGGCGCATTCACCCCTCCACTTT. Protein sequence: CASSEQGEGAHSPLHF. The full variable domain, its missing parts supplied by reference TRBV5-1 and TRBJ1-6, is KAGVTQTPRYLIKTRGQQVTLSCSPISGHRSVSWYQQTPGQGLQFLFEYFSETQRNKGNFPGRFSGRQFSNSRSEMNVSTLELGDSALYLCASSEQGEGAHSPLHFGNGTRLTVT.

The rearrangement uses TRBV5-1 and TRBJ2-5; 7 bases are a match to TRBD1. Looked up from germline, CDR1 is SGHRS and CDR2 is YFSETQ. V gave up 2 bases and J gave up 5 bases; unmatched junction bases: 9. The CDR3 has 15 residues. The CDR3 bases are TGCGCCAGCAGCTTCGGACAGGTAGAGTCGGAGACCCAGTACTTC. Translating gives CASSFGQVESETQYF. The complete variable domain, with remaining parts taken from reference TRBV5-1 and TRBJ2-5, reads KAGVTQTPRYLIKTRGQQVTLSCSPISGHRSVSWYQQTPGQGLQFLFEYFSETQRNKGNFPGRFSGRQFSNSRSEMNVSTLELGDSALYLCASSFGQVESETQYFGPGTRLLVL.

The chain combines TRBV27 with TRBJ1-4; 9 bases are shared with TRBD1. The CDR3 spans 15 residues. V lost 1 base, J lost 7 bases, and 4 bases stayed unmatched. The germline CDR1 and CDR2 sequences are MNHEY and SMNVEV (reference sequence). In DNA form, the CDR3 reads TGTGCCAGCAGTTTATTAGAGGACAGGGGTGAAAAACTGTTTTTT. Its translation is CASSLLEDRGEKLFF. The full variable domain, completed using reference TRBV27 and TRBJ1-4, is EAQVTQNPRYLITVTGKKLTVTCSQNMNHEYMSWYRQDPGLGLRQIYYSMNVEVTDKGDVPEGYKVSRKEKRNFPLILESPSPNQTSLYFCASSLLEDRGEKLFFGSGTQLSVL.

The chain employs TRBV27 and TRBJ2-3; TRBD1 matches 8 bases. The J segment lost 1 base and the V segment lost 4 bases, leaving 4 bases of the junction unmatched. Germline CDR1 MNHEY, CDR2 SMNVEV (reference sequence). The CDR3 is 15 amino acids. As DNA, the CDR3 is TGTGCCAGCAGTTCCCCGGGACAGGGCACAGATACGCAGTATTTT. The encoded protein is CASSSPGQGTDTQYF.

The rearrangement joins TRBV4-2 to TRBJ2-1; a weak D match, TRBD1 (5 bases). Germline CDR1 reads LGHNA; CDR2 reads YNFKEQ. V lost 0 bases and J 2 bases, leaving 14 bases between the germline ends. The CDR3 sequence is 17 residues long. The CDR3 reads CASSQEGEGSPYNEQFF. In nucleotides, the CDR3 is TGTGCCAGCAGCCAAGAAGGGGAAGGCTCTCCCTACAATGAGCAGTTCTTC.

V is TRBV10-2 and J is TRBJ2-3; weak D call: TRBD1 (5 bases). Trimming shortened V by 3 bases and J by 6 bases, and 13 bases separated the two germline ends. The CDR3 covers 14 residues. Germline lookup yields CDR1 WSHSY and CDR2 SAAADI. The CDR3 sequence: CASSEVRERDTQYF. The CDR3 coding sequence is TGCGCCAGCAGTGAAGTCAGGGAACGGGATACGCAGTATTTT.

The chain combines TRBV27 with TRBJ1-1; D is uncertain. V lost 5 bases and J lost 5, with 12 bases in between. Germline CDR1 is MNHEY and CDR2 is SMNVEV (reference sequence). This CDR3 has 13 residues. The CDR3 reads CASSRLRGTEAFF. Here the CDR3 DNA reads TGTGCCAGCAGTAGATTGCGAGGAACTGAAGCTTTCTTT.